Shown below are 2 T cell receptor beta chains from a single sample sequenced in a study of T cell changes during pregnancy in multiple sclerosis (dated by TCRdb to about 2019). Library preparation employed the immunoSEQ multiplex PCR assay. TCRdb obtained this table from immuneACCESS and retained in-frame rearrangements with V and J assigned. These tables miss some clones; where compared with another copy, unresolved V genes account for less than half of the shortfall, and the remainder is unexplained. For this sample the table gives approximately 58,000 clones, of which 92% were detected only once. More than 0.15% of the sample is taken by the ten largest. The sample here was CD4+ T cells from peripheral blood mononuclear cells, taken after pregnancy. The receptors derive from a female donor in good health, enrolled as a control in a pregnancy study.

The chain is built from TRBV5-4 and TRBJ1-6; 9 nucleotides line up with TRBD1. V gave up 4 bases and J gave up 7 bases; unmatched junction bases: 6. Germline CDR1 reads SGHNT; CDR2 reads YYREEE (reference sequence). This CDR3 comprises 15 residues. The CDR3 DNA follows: TGTGCCAGCAGCCTTTGGGACAGGGACAATTCACCCCTCCACTTT. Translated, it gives CASSLWDRDNSPLHF.

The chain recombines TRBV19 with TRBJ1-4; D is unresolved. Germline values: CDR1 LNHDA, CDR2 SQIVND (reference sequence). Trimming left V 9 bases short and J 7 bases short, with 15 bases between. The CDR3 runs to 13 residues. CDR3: CARWFDIGEKLFF. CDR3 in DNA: TGTGCCAGGTGGTTTGACATCGGTGAAAAACTGTTTTTT.